A single sample is the source of the 21 T cell receptor beta chains below, sequenced in a study of blood T cell repertoires in COVID-19. Using immunoSEQ multiplex PCR, the repertoire was profiled, and TCRdb retains in-frame clones only, with some absent. The sample records about 260,000 clones, about 89% being singletons. Sequencing input: peripheral blood. The receptors originated from a man aged 40-49 years who had recovered from COVID-19.

The sample holds one count of this clone. This chain connects TRBV29-1 to TRBJ1-2; D is undetermined. This CDR3 comprises 14 residues. Germline V gene sequence: CDR1 SQVTM, CDR2 ANQGSEA. The ends were cut back, 0 bases at V and 0 bases at J, with 8 bases in the middle. This chain's CDR3 is CSVEEEGTNYGYTF. The CDR3 DNA is TGCAGCGTTGAAGAAGAGGGAACTAACTATGGCTACACCTTC.

The chain is built from TRBV5-6 and TRBJ2-3; D might be TRBD1 (6 bases). Trimming cost V 0 bases and J 1 base, with 9 bases left between them. The CDR3 is made up of 15 amino acids. CDR1 is SGHDT and CDR2 is YYEEEE in the germline V gene. CDR3 protein: CASSLGTAGTDTQYF. DNA of the CDR3: TGTGCCAGCAGCTTGGGGACAGCCGGCACAGATACGCAGTATTTT.

This chain connects TRBV5-4 to TRBJ2-1; D perhaps matches TRBD1 (6 bases). CDR3 length equals 13 residues. Germline CDR1 reads SGHNT; CDR2 reads YYREEE (reference sequence). The ends were cut back, 1 base at V and 10 bases at J, with 12 bases in the middle. The CDR3 sequence is CASSLTGRREQFF. The CDR3 bases are TGTGCCAGCAGCTTGACAGGGCGCAGGGAGCAGTTCTTC.

This clone appeared a single time. The V call is TRBV6-5, the J call TRBJ1-5, with 7 positions matching TRBD1. Germline V CDR1 and CDR2: MNHEY, SVGAGI. The CDR3 extends over 15 amino acids. V was pared by 0 bases and J by 7 bases, with 6 bases of the junction left unmatched. In DNA form, the CDR3 reads TGTGCCAGCAGTTACTCACAGGGGCAGGGACAGCCCCAGCATTTT. Translating gives CASSYSQGQGQPQHF.

The chain uses TRBV4-3 and TRBJ2-7; the match to TRBD2 covers 11 bases. V was clipped by 3 bases and J by 1 base; unmatched bases: 5. Germline values: CDR1 LGHNA, CDR2 YSLEER. The CDR3 extends over 16 amino acids. CDR3 in DNA: TGCGCCAGCAGCCATTACCGGACTAGCGGGTCCTACGAGCAGTACTTC. It translates to CASSHYRTSGSYEQYF.

The rearrangement joins TRBV5-4 to TRBJ1-6; D might be TRBD1 (5 bases). The ends were cut back, 0 bases at V and 1 base at J, with 5 bases in the middle. The CDR3 runs 15 residues. CDR1 SGHNT and CDR2 YYREEE come from the germline V gene (reference sequence). CDR3 protein: CASSLAGSYNSPLHF. DNA for the CDR3: TGTGCCAGCAGCTTGGCAGGGTCCTATAATTCACCCCTCCACTTT.

The chain carries TRBV18 and TRBJ1-1, with D possibly matching TRBD1 (5 bases). Germline V gives CDR1 KGHSH, CDR2 LQKENI. Between the trimmed V and J ends, which lost 4 bases and 3 bases, there was a span of 12 bases. This CDR3 is 14 amino acids long. CDR3 nucleotides: TGTGCCAGCTCACGCCAGGGCAAGGACACTGAAGCTTTCTTT. This codes for CASSRQGKDTEAFF.

The chain employs TRBV1 and TRBJ1-1. TRBV1 is assigned pseudogene status. The CDR3 length is 15 residues. In nucleotides, the CDR3 is TGCACCAGCAGCCAAGAGGCGGTGTTGGGGGGGAACGTTTTCTTT. It yields the protein CTSSQEAVLGGNVFF.

This chain links TRBV7-2 with TRBJ1-1; D remains unclear. This CDR3 region has 15 residues. V was trimmed by 6 bases and J by 0 bases, leaving 14 bases between them. CDR1 is SGHTA and CDR2 is FQGNSA in the germline V gene. CDR3 nucleotides: TGTGCCAGCAGTTCCCACTTACGGGTGAACACTGAAGCTTTCTTT. It yields the protein CASSSHLRVNTEAFF.

The rearrangement uses TRBV5-1 and TRBJ1-2; 12 positions match TRBD1. Germline-derived CDR1 and CDR2 are SGHRS and YFSETQ. V trimming: 1 base; J trimming: 6 bases; junction bases outside the gene matches: 13. CDR3 length: 18 residues. CDR3 amino acids: CASSLLRDRGLFPHGYTF. The CDR3 DNA reads TGCGCCAGCAGCTTGCTCCGGGACAGGGGGCTTTTCCCACATGGCTACACCTTC.

V usage is TRBV5-8 and J usage is TRBJ2-5; possible D gene TRBD1, 5 bases. V lost 1 base and J lost 5, with 12 bases in between. The CDR3 extends over 14 amino acids. The germline CDR1 and CDR2 sequences are SGHTS and YDEGEE. The CDR3 DNA sequence: TGTGCCAGCAGCTTGAGGCTGGGGCGGGAGACCCAGTACTTC. It encodes CASSLRLGRETQYF.

The CDR3 here is CASSLGTGTPNYGYTF. The CDR3 DNA reads TGTGCCAGCAGCCTTGGGACAGGTACCCCTAACTATGGCTACACCTTC. This chain links TRBV5-6 with TRBJ1-2; 8 positions match TRBD1. The CDR3 runs to 16 residues. The V segment lost 4 bases and the J segment 0 bases; nucleotides outside the gene matches: 8. Germline loops: CDR1 SGHDT, CDR2 YYEEEE.

V gene TRBV10-3 combines with J gene TRBJ1-4; 8 bases agree with TRBD1. Germline assignment: CDR1 ENHRY and CDR2 SYGVKD. The CDR3 spans 13 residues. The V gene end was trimmed by 11 bases and the J gene end by 8 bases; junction bases not matched to a gene: 10. The DNA for the CDR3 is TGTGCCGCCCAGGGGGCGGAGGAGGAAAAACTGTTTTTT. Its protein is CAAQGAEEEKLFF.

The CDR3 coding sequence is TGTGCCAGTGGTTGGGAGGCAGATACGCAGTATTTT. It encodes CASGWEADTQYF. This chain joins TRBV12-3 or TRBV12-4 and TRBJ2-3; perhaps TRBD2 as D (6 bases). Trimming shortened V by 9 bases and J by 4 bases, and 11 bases separated the two germline ends. The CDR3 is 12 residues long.

The rearrangement joins TRBV13 to TRBJ1-2; a weak D match, TRBD1 (5 bases). V was cut by 5 bases and J by 4 bases, with 14 bases left in between. Germline V gene sequence: CDR1 PRHDT, CDR2 FYEKMQ (reference sequence). The CDR3 length is 14 residues. The CDR3 region is CASSPNRTRYGYTF. The CDR3, as DNA: TGTGCCAGCAGCCCCAACAGGACCCGCTATGGCTACACCTTC.

The CDR3 spells CASSVDLQETQYF. The CDR3 bases are TGTGCCAGCAGCGTGGACTTGCAAGAGACCCAGTACTTC. The J gene is TRBJ2-5, the V gene TRBV9, with D tentatively TRBD2 (5 bases). V shed 2 bases and J shed 2 bases, with 7 bases lying between them. This CDR3 region has 13 residues. Germline CDR1 SGDLS, CDR2 YYNGEE.

The V gene is TRBV7-3, the J gene TRBJ2-3; 7 positions match TRBD1. This CDR3 spans 13 amino acids. Trimming cost V 4 bases and J 4 bases; bases outside gene matches: 2. Germline V gene lookup returns CDR1 SGHTA and CDR2 FQGTGA. CDR3 protein: CASSSGGADTQYF. DNA for the CDR3: TGTGCCAGCAGCTCAGGGGGTGCAGATACGCAGTATTTT.

This rearrangement joins TRBV3-1 (or the pseudogene TRBV3-2) to TRBJ2-2; 9 nucleotides match TRBD2. This CDR3 spans 14 amino acids. The V and J ends lost 6 bases and 6 bases, in that order; junction bases with no gene match: 5. Germline CDR1 LGHDT, CDR2 YNNKEL (reference sequence). The CDR3 loop is CASRARGGAGELFF. The CDR3 nucleotides are TGTGCCAGCAGGGCACGCGGGGGGGCCGGGGAGCTGTTTTTT.

This chain uses TRBV16 with TRBJ2-3, with 10 positions matching TRBD1. The CDR3 spans 15 residues. CDR1 and CDR2 (germline): KGHSY, FQNENV. After removal of 4 bases from V and 6 bases from J, the junction contained 7 bases not matched to a gene. The DNA for the CDR3 is TGTGCCAGCAGCCGAGACAGGGGGCTTTTGGATACGCAGTATTTT. It codes for CASSRDRGLLDTQYF. Filled out from reference TRBV16 and TRBJ2-3, the complete variable domain reads GEEVAQTPKHLVRGEGQKAKLYCAPIKGHSYVFWYQQVLKNEFKFLISFQNENVFDETGMPKERFSAKCLPNSPCSLEIQATKLEDSAVYFCASSRDRGLLDTQYFGPGTRLTVL.

This chain connects TRBV18 to TRBJ2-7, with a tentative D call TRBD2 (5 bases). CDR3 size: 14 residues. Between the trimmed V and J ends, which lost 3 bases and 6 bases, there was a span of 15 bases. Per germline, CDR1 KGHSH and CDR2 LQKENI. The CDR3 loop reads CASSPNGLPSEQYF. The CDR3 region has the DNA TGTGCCAGCTCACCCAATGGACTCCCAAGCGAGCAGTACTTC.

The chain employs TRBV12-3 or TRBV12-4 and TRBJ2-1, with TRBD1 as a possible D gene (6 bases). V was clipped by 1 base and J by 13 bases, with 11 bases between them. The CDR3 is 12 amino acids. The CDR3 reads CASSLGQVVQFF. For the CDR3, the DNA is TGTGCCAGCAGTTTAGGACAGGTAGTCCAGTTCTTC.